The T cell receptor beta chain under discussion was sequenced for a study of OX40 agonist ivuxolimab in advanced cancers. Study overall: Cancers in dose escalation were hepatocellular, melanoma, renal cell and head and neck.

Autoimmune disease history or systemic immunosuppression led to patient exclusion. This clone was seen a few times. What it binds is not known. Study-wide results and limits: Circulating CD4+ and CD8+ T cells showed clonal expansion by week 6 at 0.1 to 3.0 mg/kg.

Method: immunoSEQ multiplex PCR; TCRdb's copy keeps in-frame clones and lacks some. The sample includes 65,000 to 95,000 clones, over 75% of them seen just once. The CDR3 length is 16 residues. The ends were cut back, 0 bases at V and 10 bases at J, with 16 bases in the middle. Germline values: CDR1 MNHEY, CDR2 SVGAGI. The chain joins TRBV6-5 to TRBJ1-6; D not certain. The specimen was CD4+ or CD8+ T cells sorted from blood, collected in a trial of the OX40 agonist ivuxolimab. The receptor's source is an adult with an advanced solid tumor such as melanoma, head and neck, liver or kidney cancer. CDR3 protein: CASSYSLRRVGSPLHF. The CDR3 DNA follows: TGTGCCAGCAGTTACTCTCTAAGACGGGTCGGATCACCCCTCCACTTT.